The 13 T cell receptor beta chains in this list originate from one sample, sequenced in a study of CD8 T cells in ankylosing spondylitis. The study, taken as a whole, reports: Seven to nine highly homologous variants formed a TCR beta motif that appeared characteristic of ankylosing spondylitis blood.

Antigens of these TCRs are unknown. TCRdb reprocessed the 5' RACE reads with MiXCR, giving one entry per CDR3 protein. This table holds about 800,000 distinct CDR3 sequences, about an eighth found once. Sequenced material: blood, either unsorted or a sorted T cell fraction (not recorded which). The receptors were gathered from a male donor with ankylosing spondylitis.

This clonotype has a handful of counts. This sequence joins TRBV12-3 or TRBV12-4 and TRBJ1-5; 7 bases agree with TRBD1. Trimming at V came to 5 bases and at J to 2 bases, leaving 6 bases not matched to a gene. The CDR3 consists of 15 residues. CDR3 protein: CASSQQGKGNQPQHF. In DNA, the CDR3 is TGTGCCAGCAGTCAACAGGGGAAGGGCAATCAGCCCCAGCATTTT.

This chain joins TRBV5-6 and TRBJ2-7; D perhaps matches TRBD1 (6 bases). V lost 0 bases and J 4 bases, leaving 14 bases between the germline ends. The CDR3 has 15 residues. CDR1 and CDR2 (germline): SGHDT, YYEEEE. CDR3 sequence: CASSLVRGSAYEQYF. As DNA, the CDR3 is TGTGCCAGCAGCTTGGTCAGGGGATCCGCTTACGAGCAGTACTTC. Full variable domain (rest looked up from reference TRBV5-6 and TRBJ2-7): DAGVTQSPTHLIKTRGQQVTLRCSPKSGHDTVSWYQQALGQGPQFIFQYYEEEERQRGNFPDRFSGHQFPNYSSELNVNALLLGDSALYLCASSLVRGSAYEQYFGPGTRLTVT.

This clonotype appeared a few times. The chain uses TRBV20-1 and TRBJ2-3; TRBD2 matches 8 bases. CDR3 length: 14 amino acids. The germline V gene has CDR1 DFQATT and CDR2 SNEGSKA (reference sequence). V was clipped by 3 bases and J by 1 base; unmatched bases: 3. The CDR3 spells CSARSGSGTDTQYF. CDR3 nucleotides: TGCAGTGCTAGGAGCGGGAGTGGCACAGATACGCAGTATTTT.

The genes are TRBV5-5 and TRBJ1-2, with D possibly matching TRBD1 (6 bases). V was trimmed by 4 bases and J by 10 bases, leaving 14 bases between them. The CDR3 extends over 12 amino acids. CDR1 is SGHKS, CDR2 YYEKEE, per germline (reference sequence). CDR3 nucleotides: TGTGCCAGCAGCCCCCTCAGGGGATCCTACACCTTC. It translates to CASSPLRGSYTF.

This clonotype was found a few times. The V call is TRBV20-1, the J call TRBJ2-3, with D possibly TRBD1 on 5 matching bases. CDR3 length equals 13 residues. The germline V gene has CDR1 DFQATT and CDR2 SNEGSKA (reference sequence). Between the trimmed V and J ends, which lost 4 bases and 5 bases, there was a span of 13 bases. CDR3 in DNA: TGCAGTGCTATCGAGCAGGGATTAGATACGCAGTATTTT. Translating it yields CSAIEQGLDTQYF.

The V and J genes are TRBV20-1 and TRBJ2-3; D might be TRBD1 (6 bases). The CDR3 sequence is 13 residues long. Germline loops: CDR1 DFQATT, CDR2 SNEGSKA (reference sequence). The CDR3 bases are TGCAGCATCCCCAGGGGCGGGACAGATACGCAGTATTTT. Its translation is CSIPRGGTDTQYF.

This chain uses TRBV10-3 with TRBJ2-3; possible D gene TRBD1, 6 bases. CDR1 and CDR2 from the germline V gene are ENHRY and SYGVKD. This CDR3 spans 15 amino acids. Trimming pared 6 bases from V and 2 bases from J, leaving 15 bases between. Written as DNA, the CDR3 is TGTGCCATCAGCCTAATCCCAGGGGCCACAGATACGCAGTATTTT. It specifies CAISLIPGATDTQYF.

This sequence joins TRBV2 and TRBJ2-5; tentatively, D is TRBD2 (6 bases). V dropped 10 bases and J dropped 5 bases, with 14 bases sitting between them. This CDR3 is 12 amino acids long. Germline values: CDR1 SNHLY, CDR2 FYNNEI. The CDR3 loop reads CATRRDVETQYF. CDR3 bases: TGTGCCACCCGGAGGGATGTGGAGACCCAGTACTTC.

DNA of the CDR3: TGTGCCAGCAGCCCAGAAGTTTACACAGATACGCAGTATTTT. This gives the protein CASSPEVYTDTQYF. The rearrangement uses TRBV7-2 and TRBJ2-3; D gene ambiguous. Trimming removed 5 bases from V and 2 bases from J, with 11 bases in between. This CDR3 comprises 14 residues. Germline loops: CDR1 SGHTA, CDR2 FQGNSA.

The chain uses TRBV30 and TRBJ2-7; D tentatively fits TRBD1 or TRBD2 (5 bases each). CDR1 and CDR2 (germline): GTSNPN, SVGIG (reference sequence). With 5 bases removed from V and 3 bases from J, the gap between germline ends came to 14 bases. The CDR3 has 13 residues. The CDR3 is CAWGDGAGYEQYF. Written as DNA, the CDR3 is TGTGCCTGGGGGGACGGTGCGGGCTACGAGCAGTACTTC.

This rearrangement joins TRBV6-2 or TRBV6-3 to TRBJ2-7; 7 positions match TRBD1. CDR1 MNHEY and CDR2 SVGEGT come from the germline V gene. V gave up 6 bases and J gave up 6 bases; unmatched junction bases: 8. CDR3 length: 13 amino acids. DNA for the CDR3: TGTGCCAGCAGGTGGGACAGAGGAGGCGAGCAGTACTTC. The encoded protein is CASRWDRGGEQYF.

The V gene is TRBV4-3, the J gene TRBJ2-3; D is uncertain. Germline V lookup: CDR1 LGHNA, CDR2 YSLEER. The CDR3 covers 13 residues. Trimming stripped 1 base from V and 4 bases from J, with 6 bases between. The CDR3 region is CASSQALADTQYF. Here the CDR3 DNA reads TGCGCCAGCAGCCAAGCTTTGGCAGATACGCAGTATTTT.

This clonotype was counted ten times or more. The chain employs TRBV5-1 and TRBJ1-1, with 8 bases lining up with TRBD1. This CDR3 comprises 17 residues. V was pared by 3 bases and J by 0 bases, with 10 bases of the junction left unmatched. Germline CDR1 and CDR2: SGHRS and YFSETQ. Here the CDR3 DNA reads TGCGCCAGCAGCTATGGGACAGGATTTACCTTGAACACTGAAGCTTTCTTT. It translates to CASSYGTGFTLNTEAFF.